This TCR beta chain derives from a study of blood T cell repertoires in COVID-19. Turning to the study itself: PBMCs, B-cell-depleted T cells, or T cells were the source of the cDNA or gDNA that made up the material.

Seattle participants joined during active infection and were tracked over time. Germline V lookup: CDR1 SGHTS, CDR2 YDEGEE. Trimming cost V 3 bases and J 3 bases; bases outside gene matches: 8. The CDR3 sequence is 16 residues long. In the authors' methods: Amplification with reference gene primers provided the estimates of nucleated cell counts. Here immunoSEQ multiplex PCR was the method, and the copy in TCRdb shows in-frame clones only, minus some. The V and J calls and clone size were taken over from that table, and D and trimming were inferred from the DNA. Among some 190,000 clones listed, about 85% were seen once.

The sequencing input was peripheral blood. The rearrangement uses TRBV5-8 and TRBJ1-5; TRBD1 aligns across 8 bases. This TCR was recovered from a man older than 75 with COVID-19, enrolled during active disease. Here the CDR3 reads CASSSWTGTDNQPQHF. In DNA form, the CDR3 reads TGTGCCAGCAGCTCCTGGACAGGGACGGACAATCAGCCCCAGCATTTT.